This T cell receptor (beta chain) came from a study of identical twins. TCRdb processed the 5' RACE reads anew with MiXCR; each CDR3 protein has one entry. The sample records about 730,000 distinct CDR3 sequences, around 20% being singletons. Study conclusions and caveats: For cord blood, abundant beta clonotypes had fewer insertions, unlike memory repertoires, which showed none. For monozygotic twins, models underestimated out-of-frame TCR alpha sharing.

The CDR3 totals 15 residues. Per germline, CDR1 SEHNR and CDR2 FQNEAQ (reference sequence). Trimming at V came to 4 bases and at J to 3 bases, leaving 6 bases not matched to a gene. This clonotype was seen repeatedly, ten times or more. As yet, its antigen is unknown. Another study also made use of these data, one on T cells expressing NK-cell markers. As that report states: What restricted sorting to alpha-beta TCR T cells in several experiments was an anti-gamma-delta TCR antibody.

The receptor comes from a woman aged 18-29 years in good health. The rearrangement uses TRBV7-9 and TRBJ1-2; TRBD1 matches at 9 bases. Source material: PBMCs. The CDR3 loop reads CASSYLQGADYGYTF. The CDR3 DNA reads TGTGCCAGCAGCTACCTACAGGGGGCGGACTATGGCTACACCTTC.